These 6 T cell receptor beta chains originate from one sample sequenced in a study of beta chain features in type 1 diabetes. Study-wide findings and caveats: TCRB CDR3s from Type 1 diabetes patients were moderately but significantly shorter in all four CD4+ subsets.

Investigators reverse transcribed all isolated RNA, so they sequenced expressed TCRB transcripts. Libraries were prepared by immunoSEQ multiplex PCR; TCRdb keeps only in-frame clonotypes and omits some of them. The sample has hundreds of thousands of clones; about 15% are singletons. The antigens these receptors bind are not known. The specimen was naive CD4+ T cells from blood. Receptor source: a man aged 18 to 29 with type 1 diabetes.

This clone was observed a few times. The chain recombines TRBV9 with TRBJ2-1; 10 positions match TRBD2. From germline, CDR1 is SGDLS and CDR2 YYNGEE. This CDR3 region has 16 residues. V lost 0 bases to trimming and J lost 10 bases; unmatched junction nucleotides: 10. The CDR3 sequence is CASSVDGAGGAHEQFF. The CDR3 DNA follows: TGTGCCAGCAGCGTAGATGGAGCGGGGGGGGCCCACGAGCAGTTCTTC.

This clone was recorded a few times. The rearrangement links TRBV5-4 to TRBJ2-7, with D tentatively TRBD2 (6 bases). V lost 3 bases and J 5 bases, leaving 15 bases between the germline ends. CDR3 length: 14 amino acids. CDR1 and CDR2 from the germline V gene are SGHNT and YYREEE (reference sequence). The CDR3 protein is CASSWDSGLDEQYF. The CDR3 DNA reads TGTGCCAGCAGCTGGGACTCAGGTTTGGACGAGCAGTACTTC.

The chain uses TRBV4-1 and TRBJ2-7; 13 bases agree with TRBD2. The junction had 7 bases not matched to a gene; V was cut back by 0 bases and J by 2 bases. This CDR3 has 18 amino acids. Germline CDR1 and CDR2: MGHRA and YSYEKL. DNA of the CDR3: TGCGCCAGCAGCCAAGATGTGACTAGCGGGGGGAGGGCCTACGAGCAGTACTTC. Translating it yields CASSQDVTSGGRAYEQYF.

V and J are TRBV2 and TRBJ1-3; perhaps TRBD1 as D (6 bases). The germline V and J ends were trimmed by 1 base and 3 bases, with 10 bases remaining between them. This CDR3 comprises 15 residues. Germline-derived CDR1 and CDR2 are SNHLY and FYNNEI. This CDR3 reads CASSEEGGGGNTIYF. The CDR3 bases are TGTGCCAGCAGTGAAGAAGGGGGTGGTGGAAACACCATATATTTT.

V and J are TRBV27 and TRBJ2-1, with TRBD2 matching 11 bases. The CDR3 is made up of 15 amino acids. Germline V gene lookup returns CDR1 MNHEY and CDR2 SMNVEV (reference sequence). After removal of 5 bases from V and 8 bases from J, the junction contained 8 bases not matched to a gene. CDR3 residues: CASSITSGRTYEQFF. The CDR3 DNA is TGTGCCAGCAGTATAACTAGCGGGAGAACATATGAGCAGTTCTTC.

The chain recombines TRBV6-5 with TRBJ1-3; D gene uncertain. Germline CDR1 MNHEY, CDR2 SVGAGI. The V and J ends lost 5 bases and 2 bases respectively, with 7 bases between them. There are 13 residues in the CDR3. The CDR3 region has the DNA TGTGCCAGCAGTGTAGAAGCTGGAAACACCATATATTTT. Encoded protein: CASSVEAGNTIYF.